One sample yielded the 21 T cell receptor beta chains listed below, sequenced in a study of T cell changes during pregnancy in multiple sclerosis. Profiling relied on immunoSEQ multiplex PCR, and the TCRdb table lists in-frame clones only, not all of them. This table holds about 30,000 clones, just over 90% found once. Sample: peripheral blood, taken in the second trimester of pregnancy. The receptors stem from a female donor in good health, enrolled as a control in a pregnancy study.

The chain carries TRBV6-4 and TRBJ1-5, with 7 bases lining up with TRBD1. The germline V gene has CDR1 MRHNA and CDR2 SNTAGT. The CDR3 sequence is 14 residues long. The junction had 0 bases not matched to a gene; V was cut back by 4 bases and J by 0 bases. In nucleotides, the CDR3 is TGTGCCAGCAGTGCAGGGGGTAGCAATCAGCCCCAGCATTTT. This codes for CASSAGGSNQPQHF.

This sequence joins TRBV9 and TRBJ2-2; 10 positions match TRBD2. J was trimmed by 5 bases and V by 3 bases; bases with no gene match: 10. The germline V gene has CDR1 SGDLS and CDR2 YYNGEE. CDR3 length equals 17 residues. For the CDR3, the DNA is TGTGCCAGCAGCGCGAAAGCGGGGGGGGTAGGGACCGGGGAGCTGTTTTTT. It encodes CASSAKAGGVGTGELFF.

The J gene is TRBJ1-5, the V gene TRBV15; unclear D gene. Per the germline V gene, CDR1 is LNHNV and CDR2 is YYDKDF (reference sequence). V was shortened by 1 base and J by 1 base, with 8 bases between the two germline ends. The CDR3 consists of 15 residues. The CDR3 sequence is CATSRGRESNQPQHF. The CDR3 DNA reads as TGTGCCACCAGCAGAGGTCGGGAAAGCAATCAGCCCCAGCATTTT.

The chain uses TRBV6-4 and TRBJ2-3, with 8 positions matching TRBD2. The J segment lost 4 bases and the V segment lost 0 bases, leaving 3 bases of the junction unmatched. The CDR3 has 15 amino acids. Germline loops: CDR1 MRHNA, CDR2 SNTAGT. DNA of the CDR3: TGTGCCAGCAGTGACTCGACGGGGGGGCCAGATACGCAGTATTTT. The encoded protein is CASSDSTGGPDTQYF.

This chain uses TRBV27 with TRBJ2-2; TRBD1 agrees at 11 bases. The V gene's germline CDR1 is MNHEY and CDR2 SMNVEV (reference sequence). With 5 bases clipped from V and 6 bases from J, the junction kept 2 bases outside the gene matches. This CDR3 comprises 14 residues. The CDR3 nucleotides read TGTGCCAGCAGTCCGGGACAGGGGGCCGGGGAGCTGTTTTTT. As protein: CASSPGQGAGELFF.

This chain joins TRBV5-4 and TRBJ1-1; 9 bases line up with TRBD1. Germline CDR1 is SGHNT and CDR2 is YYREEE (reference sequence). The CDR3 has 19 amino acids. J lost 0 bases, V lost 4 bases, and 16 bases had no gene match. CDR3 DNA: TGTGCCAGCAGCCCCGCTTGGGGGACAGGGACTTCTATGAACACTGAAGCTTTCTTT. Amino acid sequence: CASSPAWGTGTSMNTEAFF.

This chain uses TRBV29-1 with TRBJ1-1; no reliable D call. The germline V and J ends were trimmed by 7 bases and 0 bases, with 15 bases remaining between them. The length of the CDR3 is 14 residues. In germline, CDR1 is SQVTM, CDR2 ANQGSEA. The CDR3 here is CSAGLYQVNTEAFF. In nucleotides, the CDR3 is TGCAGCGCTGGGCTATATCAGGTGAACACTGAAGCTTTCTTT.

This chain links TRBV5-1 with TRBJ1-3; 10 nucleotides line up with TRBD1. V shed 4 bases, J shed 0 bases, and the junction held 1 base outside the gene matches. CDR3 length: 15 residues. CDR1 and CDR2 (germline): SGHRS, YFSETQ. DNA of the CDR3: TGCGCCAGCAGCCGGGACAGGGGCTCTGGAAACACCATATATTTT. It specifies CASSRDRGSGNTIYF. The full variable domain, with the rest looked up from reference TRBV5-1 and TRBJ1-3, is KAGVTQTPRYLIKTRGQQVTLSCSPISGHRSVSWYQQTPGQGLQFLFEYFSETQRNKGNFPGRFSGRQFSNSRSEMNVSTLELGDSALYLCASSRDRGSGNTIYFGEGSWLTVV.

The chain carries TRBV5-6 and TRBJ2-5; D is unclear. CDR3 length: 15 residues. Germline V gene sequence: CDR1 SGHDT, CDR2 YYEEEE. Trimming shortened V by 1 base and J by 5 bases, and 15 bases separated the two germline ends. Here the CDR3 reads CASSLMTRAPETQYF. CDR3 bases: TGTGCCAGCAGCTTGATGACCAGAGCGCCGGAGACCCAGTACTTC.

The J gene is TRBJ1-2, the V gene TRBV7-8; TRBD1 matches at 8 bases. Germline CDR1 reads SGHVS; CDR2 reads FQNEAQ. The CDR3 totals 13 residues. V lost 5 bases and J lost 6; bases outside the gene matches: 5. CDR3 in amino acids: CASSLTGAHGYTF. CDR3 sequence (DNA): TGTGCCAGCAGCCTGACAGGGGCCCATGGCTACACCTTC.

The V gene is TRBV15, the J gene TRBJ2-6, with D unresolved. The V gene's germline CDR1 is LNHNV and CDR2 YYDKDF (reference sequence). V was clipped by 0 bases and J by 1 base, with 7 bases between them. CDR3 length: 16 amino acids. As DNA, the CDR3 is TGTGCCACCAGCAGAGATCCGGGTTCTGGGGCCAACGTCCTGACTTTC. Amino acids: CATSRDPGSGANVLTF.

This sequence joins TRBV6-5 and TRBJ1-1; TRBD1 aligns across 8 bases. The CDR3 loop spans 15 amino acids. Germline CDR1 MNHEY, CDR2 SVGAGI. V trimming: 6 bases; J trimming: 2 bases; junction bases outside the gene matches: 8. The CDR3, as DNA: TGTGCCAGCAGGCCCCGACAGGGGACCAACACTGAAGCTTTCTTT. It yields the protein CASRPRQGTNTEAFF.

The table lists this clone with a count of one. The chain is built from TRBV25-1 and TRBJ2-7, with D maybe TRBD1 (5 bases). CDR1 MGHDK and CDR2 SYGVNS come from the germline V gene. Trimming removed 3 bases from V and 3 bases from J, with 15 bases in between. The CDR3 totals 15 residues. The CDR3 spells CASSDSRGLGYEQYF. DNA of the CDR3: TGTGCCAGCAGTGACAGTAGGGGTCTCGGCTACGAGCAGTACTTC.

This chain links TRBV7-2 with TRBJ2-5; D ambiguous. The germline gives CDR1 SGHTA, CDR2 FQGNSA. V shed 1 base and J shed 4 bases, with 13 bases lying between them. This CDR3 contains 15 residues. The CDR3 bases are TGTGCCAGCAGCTTAGAGTCGTCCGGTGGAGAGACCCAGTACTTC. Translation gives CASSLESSGGETQYF.

This clone is judged medium-sized. The chain joins TRBV18 to TRBJ2-7; 7 positions agree with TRBD1. CDR3 size: 14 residues. Trimming at V came to 3 bases and at J to 1 base, leaving 3 bases not matched to a gene. Germline assignment: CDR1 KGHSH and CDR2 LQKENI. In DNA, the CDR3 is TGTGCCAGCTCACCTCAGACAGGGTCCTACGAGCAGTACTTC. Protein sequence: CASSPQTGSYEQYF.

This clone was seen once. The genes are TRBV4-2 and TRBJ2-7; 8 positions agree with TRBD2. Germline CDR1 LGHNA, CDR2 YNFKEQ. J was trimmed by 4 bases and V by 5 bases; bases with no gene match: 10. CDR3 length: 15 residues. Written as DNA, the CDR3 is TGTGCCAGCAGCGATCAGCGGGAGTCCCAATACGAGCAGTACTTC. Translation gives CASSDQRESQYEQYF.

This chain links TRBV9 with TRBJ1-4; 8 bases are shared with TRBD1. Germline V gene lookup returns CDR1 SGDLS and CDR2 YYNGEE. Germline trimming cut 3 bases from V and 7 bases from J; bases unmatched to any gene: 11. There are 16 residues in the CDR3. The CDR3 here is CASSARPGQGGEKLFF. In DNA form, the CDR3 reads TGTGCCAGCAGCGCCCGGCCCGGACAGGGTGGTGAAAAACTGTTTTTT. Together with reference TRBV9 and TRBJ1-4, the CDR3 gives the full variable domain: DSGVTQTPKHLITATGQRVTLRCSPRSGDLSVYWYQQSLDQGLQFLIQYYNGEERAKGNILERFSAQQFPDLHSELNLSSLELGDSALYFCASSARPGQGGEKLFFGSGTQLSVL.

The chain couples TRBV11-2 to TRBJ2-3; D may be TRBD2 (5 bases). The CDR3 has 16 amino acids. The germline CDR1 and CDR2 sequences are SGHAT and FQNNGV. With 6 bases removed from V and 0 bases from J, the gap between germline ends came to 16 bases. CDR3 coding DNA: TGTGCCAGCAGAAAGACCGGGATGACTAGCACAGATACGCAGTATTTT. Protein sequence: CASRKTGMTSTDTQYF.

The chain uses TRBV7-3 and TRBJ1-6; D possibly corresponds to TRBD1 (5 bases). V was clipped by 2 bases and J by 6 bases, with 8 bases between them. CDR1 SGHTA and CDR2 FQGTGA come from the germline V gene. The CDR3 length is 14 residues. The DNA for the CDR3 is TGTGCCAGCAGCTTAGACAGCTTTAATTCACCCCTCCACTTT. This translates into CASSLDSFNSPLHF. The variable domain in full, completed from reference TRBV7-3 and TRBJ1-6, reads GAGVSQTPSNKVTEKGKYVELRCDPISGHTALYWYRQSLGQGPEFLIYFQGTGAADDSGLPNDRFFAVRPEGSVSTLKIQRTERGDSAVYLCASSLDSFNSPLHFGNGTRLTVT.

The rearrangement uses TRBV6-4 and TRBJ2-3, with 10 bases that match TRBD2. CDR3 size: 15 residues. Germline loops: CDR1 MRHNA, CDR2 SNTAGT. Trimming at V came to 4 bases and at J to 4 bases, leaving 5 bases not matched to a gene. As DNA, the CDR3 is TGTGCCAGCAGTGTTTCTAGCGGGGGCTCAGATACGCAGTATTTT. Translated, it gives CASSVSSGGSDTQYF.

By sample fraction, this clone is medium-sized (0.01 to 0.1%). Its ends do not fully match the called genes, so a read error is possible. This chain connects TRBV7-7 to TRBJ2-7; the match to TRBD1 covers 7 bases. The CDR3 contains 13 residues. Looked up from germline, CDR1 is SSHAT and CDR2 is FNYEAQ (reference sequence). CDR3 loop: CASSLEGTAEQYF. The CDR3 bases are TGTGCTAGCAGCTTAGAGGGGACAGCAGAGCAGTACTTC.